This TCR beta chain was recovered during a study of shared clonotypes between healthy human individuals. Study information: The donor group consisted of two women and three men, aged 18 to 49.

Study-level points and caveats: Naive subsets typically showed greater estimated richness than memory subsets. In a handful of donors, roughly 5.2% of naive CD4 clonotypes appeared in common.

The J segment lost 7 bases and the V segment lost 10 bases, leaving 8 bases of the junction unmatched. Germline CDR1 and CDR2: LNHDA and SQIVND (reference sequence). The CDR3 sequence is 13 residues long. Regarding this clone: Antigen specificity is unknown.

Profiling relied on immunoSEQ multiplex PCR, and the TCRdb table lists in-frame clones only, not all of them. The profile covers roughly 660,000 clones, with 90% appearing a single time and 34% taken by the ten largest. The receptor comes from a man aged 18 to 30 in good health. Some clones in this sample may be carry-over from other donors' samples. Sequencing used memory CD8+ T cells from PBMCs. This sample's subset: CD45RO+ cells pooled with CCR7-negative TemRA cells. V usage is TRBV19 and J usage is TRBJ2-7, with 12 bases fitting TRBD2. In nucleotides, the CDR3 is TGTGCCACCCAGACTAGCGGGAGAGGGGAGCAGTACTTC. Its translation: CATQTSGRGEQYF.